These T cell receptor beta chains were read from a single sample in a study of identical twins. Each CDR3 protein is one row after TCRdb ran MiXCR on the 5' RACE reads. This sample yields 200,000 to 300,000 distinct CDR3 sequences, of which about 10% are seen a single time; roughly 10% belongs to the top ten. Input material: memory T cells sorted from blood. The receptors come from a man in his fifties in good health. CDR3s include the opening cysteine and the closing phenylalanine or tryptophan. A D gene is named only where the DNA matches it firmly. A clone size is listed for some rows: how often the clone was seen (once, few, many), or a class if it is expanded.

v_call: TRBV2
d_call: -
clone_size: few
j_call: TRBJ2-7
cdr3_aa: CASSDLGQSFYEQYF
cdr3_nt: TGTGCCAGCAGTGACTTGGGACAATCATTCTACGAGCAGTACTTC

v_call: TRBV12-3/TRBV12-4
d_call: -
clone_size: many
j_call: TRBJ2-1
cdr3_aa: CASRTVWGRWGEQFF
cdr3_nt: TGTGCCAGCAGAACGGTCTGGGGGAGGTGGGGCGAGCAGTTCTTC

v_call: TRBV5-1
d_call: -
clone_size: few
j_call: TRBJ2-1
cdr3_aa: CASSLEHVEQFF
cdr3_nt: TGCGCCAGCAGCTTGGAGCATGTTGAGCAGTTCTTC

v_call: TRBV29-1
d_call: -
clone_size: many
j_call: TRBJ2-2
cdr3_aa: CSVGQRNTGELFF
cdr3_nt: TGCAGCGTTGGTCAGAGGAACACCGGGGAGCTGTTTTTT

v_call: TRBV7-9
d_call: -
clone_size: -
j_call: TRBJ2-2
cdr3_aa: CASGRSERNTGVLFF
cdr3_nt: TGTGCCAGCGGGCGTAGCGAAAGGAACACCGGGGTGCTGTTTTTT

v_call: TRBV5-1
d_call: -
clone_size: many
j_call: TRBJ2-3
cdr3_aa: CASSLVLGSGTDTQYF
cdr3_nt: TGCGCCAGCAGCTTGGTTTTGGGTTCCGGCACAGATACGCAGTATTTT

v_call: TRBV3-1
d_call: TRBD1
clone_size: many
j_call: TRBJ2-2
cdr3_aa: CASRGTGARNTGELFF
cdr3_nt: TGTGCCAGCAGAGGCACAGGGGCCAGAAACACCGGGGAGCTGTTTTTT

v_call: TRBV5-1
d_call: -
clone_size: -
j_call: TRBJ2-5
cdr3_aa: CASRTGGVETQYF
cdr3_nt: TGCGCCAGCAGAACGGGGGGCGTTGAGACCCAGTACTTC

v_call: TRBV6-2/TRBV6-3
d_call: TRBD2
clone_size: -
j_call: TRBJ2-1
cdr3_aa: CASRGTSVFHHNEQFF
cdr3_nt: TGTGCCAGTCGTGGGACTAGCGTTTTTCATCACAATGAGCAGTTCTTC

v_call: TRBV20-1
d_call: TRBD1
clone_size: few
j_call: TRBJ1-1
cdr3_aa: CSARNFRQGTYEAFF
cdr3_nt: TGCAGTGCTAGAAACTTTAGACAGGGAACCTATGAAGCTTTCTTT

v_call: TRBV10-3
d_call: TRBD1
clone_size: few
j_call: TRBJ1-2
cdr3_aa: CAISRPPGQGGPNYGYTF
cdr3_nt: TGTGCCATCAGTCGACCTCCGGGACAGGGGGGCCCCAACTATGGCTACACCTTC

v_call: TRBV9
d_call: TRBD2
clone_size: many
j_call: TRBJ2-3
cdr3_aa: CASSVVAGGTDTQYF
cdr3_nt: TGTGCCAGCAGCGTAGTAGCGGGAGGGACAGATACGCAGTATTTT

v_call: TRBV28
d_call: -
clone_size: -
j_call: TRBJ2-7
cdr3_aa: CASSFFNEYEQYF
cdr3_nt: TGTGCCAGCAGTTTTTTTAATGAATACGAGCAGTACTTC

v_call: TRBV6-1
d_call: -
clone_size: few
j_call: TRBJ1-4
cdr3_aa: CASSAIGGTNEKLFF
cdr3_nt: TGTGCCAGCAGTGCAATTGGGGGTACTAATGAAAAACTGTTTTTT

v_call: TRBV12-3/TRBV12-4
d_call: -
clone_size: -
j_call: TRBJ2-5
cdr3_aa: CASSLGVVEAQYF
cdr3_nt: TGTGCCAGCAGTTTAGGGGTCGTTGAGGCCCAGTACTTC

v_call: TRBV18
d_call: TRBD2
clone_size: many
j_call: TRBJ2-7
cdr3_aa: CASSRGGLQGNEQYF
cdr3_nt: TGTGCCAGCTCCCGCGGGGGGCTACAAGGGAACGAGCAGTACTTC

v_call: TRBV7-9
d_call: -
clone_size: many
j_call: TRBJ2-1
cdr3_aa: CASLGVHYNEQFF
cdr3_nt: TGTGCCAGCTTGGGAGTACACTACAATGAGCAGTTCTTC

v_call: TRBV9
d_call: TRBD1
clone_size: -
j_call: TRBJ1-2
cdr3_aa: CASKRDSVYGYTF
cdr3_nt: TGTGCCAGCAAAAGGGACAGTGTATATGGCTACACCTTC

v_call: TRBV29-1
d_call: -
clone_size: medium-sized
j_call: TRBJ2-2
cdr3_aa: CNPRDGNTGELFF
cdr3_nt: TGCAACCCACGGGACGGGAACACCGGGGAGCTGTTTTTT

v_call: TRBV9
d_call: -
clone_size: -
j_call: TRBJ2-2
cdr3_aa: CASSAQTGARTGELFF
cdr3_nt: TGTGCCAGCAGCGCCCAAACGGGGGCGCGGACCGGGGAGCTGTTTTTT

v_call: TRBV20-1
d_call: -
clone_size: many
j_call: TRBJ2-5
cdr3_aa: CSADRASDHETQYF
cdr3_nt: TGCAGTGCTGATCGGGCTAGCGACCACGAGACCCAGTACTTC

v_call: TRBV20-1
d_call: TRBD1
clone_size: many
j_call: TRBJ1-1
cdr3_aa: CSARGTGRFGAFF
cdr3_nt: TGCAGTGCTAGAGGGACAGGCCGATTTGGAGCTTTCTTT

v_call: TRBV5-1
d_call: TRBD2
clone_size: few
j_call: TRBJ2-5
cdr3_aa: CASSLESSGGPYQETQYF
cdr3_nt: TGCGCCAGCAGCTTGGAGTCTAGCGGGGGCCCGTACCAAGAGACCCAGTACTTC

v_call: TRBV18
d_call: -
clone_size: few
j_call: TRBJ2-7
cdr3_aa: CASSPPRAEEQYF
cdr3_nt: TGTGCCAGCTCACCACCGAGGGCGGAAGAGCAGTACTTC

v_call: TRBV7-2
d_call: -
clone_size: few
j_call: TRBJ2-7
cdr3_aa: CASSLGGKIYEQYF
cdr3_nt: TGTGCCAGCAGCTTAGGAGGGAAGATCTACGAGCAGTACTTC

v_call: TRBV5-6
d_call: TRBD1
clone_size: many
j_call: TRBJ2-7
cdr3_aa: CASSRGGTGGNDEQYF
cdr3_nt: TGTGCCAGCAGCAGAGGAGGGACAGGGGGCAACGACGAGCAGTACTTC

v_call: TRBV4-3
d_call: -
clone_size: many
j_call: TRBJ2-1
cdr3_aa: CASSQDRTGAYNEQFF
cdr3_nt: TGCGCCAGCAGCCAAGATAGAACGGGTGCCTACAATGAGCAGTTCTTC

v_call: TRBV9
d_call: -
clone_size: many
j_call: TRBJ2-5
cdr3_aa: CASSADLAGQETQYF
cdr3_nt: TGTGCCAGCAGCGCTGACCTTGCAGGCCAAGAGACCCAGTACTTC

v_call: TRBV6-1
d_call: TRBD1
clone_size: -
j_call: TRBJ2-2
cdr3_aa: CASSLQGARIGELFF
cdr3_nt: TGTGCCAGCAGCCTACAGGGGGCGCGTATCGGGGAGCTGTTTTTT

v_call: TRBV20-1
d_call: -
clone_size: few
j_call: TRBJ2-7
cdr3_aa: CSARGGLSSEQYF
cdr3_nt: TGCAGTGCTAGAGGTGGGCTTTCGAGTGAGCAGTACTTC

v_call: TRBV12-3/TRBV12-4
d_call: TRBD1
clone_size: many
j_call: TRBJ1-6
cdr3_aa: CASSTDRGNSPLHF
cdr3_nt: TGTGCCAGCAGTACTGACAGGGGAAATTCACCCCTCCACTTT

v_call: TRBV4-1
d_call: -
clone_size: many
j_call: TRBJ2-5
cdr3_aa: CASSQDHIGAGKETQYF
cdr3_nt: TGCGCCAGCAGCCAAGATCACATCGGGGCAGGGAAAGAGACCCAGTACTTC

v_call: TRBV20-1
d_call: TRBD2
clone_size: many
j_call: TRBJ2-5
cdr3_aa: CSARDPTAPGGETQYF
cdr3_nt: TGCAGTGCTAGAGACCCGACGGCCCCGGGGGGGGAGACCCAGTACTTC

v_call: TRBV5-6
d_call: -
clone_size: -
j_call: TRBJ1-1
cdr3_aa: CASSLAPQNTEAFF
cdr3_nt: TGTGCCAGCAGCTTAGCTCCACAGAACACTGAAGCTTTCTTT

v_call: TRBV11-2
d_call: TRBD1
clone_size: many
j_call: TRBJ2-4
cdr3_aa: CASSQIDRGLAKNIQYF
cdr3_nt: TGTGCCAGCAGCCAAATAGACAGGGGGCTTGCCAAAAACATTCAGTACTTC

v_call: TRBV11-3
d_call: TRBD2
clone_size: many
j_call: TRBJ2-1
cdr3_aa: CASSRGGRSYNEQFF
cdr3_nt: TGTGCCAGCAGCAGGGGAGGGCGGTCCTACAATGAGCAGTTCTTC

v_call: TRBV7-8
d_call: TRBD2
clone_size: few
j_call: TRBJ2-3
cdr3_aa: CASSFAGGPDTQYF
cdr3_nt: TGTGCCAGCAGCTTTGCGGGAGGTCCAGATACGCAGTATTTT

v_call: TRBV4-1
d_call: -
clone_size: -
j_call: TRBJ1-6
cdr3_aa: CASSPAYKGSRTYNSPLHF
cdr3_nt: TGCGCCAGCAGCCCGGCCTATAAGGGAAGCAGGACCTATAATTCACCCCTCCACTTT

v_call: TRBV7-2
d_call: -
clone_size: few
j_call: TRBJ2-3
cdr3_aa: CASSSLGSRTDTQYF
cdr3_nt: TGTGCCAGCAGCTCCCTCGGGTCACGCACAGATACGCAGTATTTT

v_call: TRBV20-1
d_call: TRBD1
clone_size: -
j_call: TRBJ2-7
cdr3_aa: CSANGQGFSYEQYF
cdr3_nt: TGCAGTGCAAATGGACAGGGGTTCTCCTACGAGCAGTACTTC

v_call: TRBV4-2
d_call: -
clone_size: many
j_call: TRBJ2-3
cdr3_aa: CASSQEGNGNTDTQYF
cdr3_nt: TGTGCCAGCAGCCAAGAGGGAAACGGCAACACAGATACGCAGTATTTT

v_call: TRBV12-3/TRBV12-4
d_call: -
clone_size: many
j_call: TRBJ1-5
cdr3_aa: CASSLGGMRQPQHF
cdr3_nt: TGTGCCAGCAGTTTGGGGGGAATGCGCCAGCCCCAGCATTTT

v_call: TRBV3-1
d_call: TRBD1
clone_size: -
j_call: TRBJ2-5
cdr3_aa: CASSQGRGLETQYF
cdr3_nt: TGTGCCAGCAGCCAAGGCAGGGGGCTGGAGACCCAGTACTTC

v_call: TRBV6-1
d_call: TRBD1
clone_size: -
j_call: TRBJ1-3
cdr3_aa: CASSTGTVRSPGNTIYF
cdr3_nt: TGTGCCAGCAGCACCGGGACAGTCCGCTCCCCTGGAAACACCATATATTTT

v_call: TRBV18
d_call: -
clone_size: many
j_call: TRBJ2-7
cdr3_aa: CASSPPGAAYEQYF
cdr3_nt: TGTGCCAGCTCACCACCGGGGGCAGCCTACGAGCAGTACTTC

v_call: TRBV15
d_call: -
clone_size: few
j_call: TRBJ2-7
cdr3_aa: CATSRDLTGYEQYF
cdr3_nt: TGTGCCACCAGCAGAGATCTCACTGGGTACGAGCAGTACTTC

v_call: TRBV12-3/TRBV12-4
d_call: -
clone_size: few
j_call: TRBJ2-5
cdr3_aa: CASSLLVRETQYF
cdr3_nt: TGTGCCAGCAGTTTACTCGTCCGAGAGACCCAGTACTTC

v_call: TRBV5-5
d_call: TRBD1
clone_size: few
j_call: TRBJ1-2
cdr3_aa: CASSLVGGADYGYTF
cdr3_nt: TGTGCCAGCAGCTTGGTAGGGGGCGCCGACTATGGCTACACCTTC

v_call: TRBV6-4
d_call: -
clone_size: few
j_call: TRBJ1-5
cdr3_aa: CASPTVGGSGTQHF
cdr3_nt: TGTGCCAGCCCAACCGTGGGGGGGAGCGGGACCCAGCATTTT

v_call: TRBV24-1
d_call: -
clone_size: many
j_call: TRBJ2-1
cdr3_aa: CATRGIAFEQFF
cdr3_nt: TGTGCCACCAGGGGAATCGCCTTCGAGCAGTTCTTC

v_call: TRBV7-9
d_call: TRBD1
clone_size: -
j_call: TRBJ1-4
cdr3_aa: CASSSPTGSEEKLFF
cdr3_nt: TGTGCCAGCAGCTCCCCGACAGGGTCGGAGGAAAAACTGTTTTTT

v_call: TRBV4-3
d_call: TRBD1
clone_size: many
j_call: TRBJ1-1
cdr3_aa: CASSPVGAQGATEAFF
cdr3_nt: TGCGCCAGCAGCCCCGTCGGGGCACAGGGGGCCACTGAAGCTTTCTTT

v_call: TRBV7-2
d_call: TRBD1
clone_size: few
j_call: TRBJ2-3
cdr3_aa: CASSKDSGGRTDTQYF
cdr3_nt: TGTGCCAGCAGCAAAGACTCAGGGGGCCGGACAGATACGCAGTATTTT

v_call: TRBV12-3/TRBV12-4
d_call: -
clone_size: -
j_call: TRBJ1-2
cdr3_aa: CASSRLGGSHGYTF
cdr3_nt: TGTGCCAGCAGTCGTCTTGGAGGGTCTCATGGCTACACCTTC

v_call: TRBV3-1
d_call: -
clone_size: -
j_call: TRBJ2-5
cdr3_aa: CASRQSETQYF
cdr3_nt: TGTGCCAGTAGACAGTCCGAGACCCAGTACTTC

v_call: TRBV5-5
d_call: -
clone_size: -
j_call: TRBJ1-1
cdr3_aa: CASSFRPTGNTEAFF
cdr3_nt: TGTGCCAGCAGCTTTCGCCCCACAGGGAACACTGAAGCTTTCTTT

v_call: TRBV7-9
d_call: TRBD2
clone_size: -
j_call: TRBJ2-1
cdr3_aa: CASSHTSGGWGEQFF
cdr3_nt: TGTGCCAGCAGCCACACTAGCGGGGGGTGGGGGGAGCAGTTCTTC

v_call: TRBV3-1
d_call: TRBD1
clone_size: many
j_call: TRBJ1-1
cdr3_aa: CASSRPGTGNTEAFF
cdr3_nt: TGTGCCAGCAGCCGACCCGGGACAGGGAACACTGAAGCTTTCTTT

v_call: TRBV5-1
d_call: TRBD2
clone_size: few
j_call: TRBJ2-1
cdr3_aa: CASSPSGGSTSYNEQFF
cdr3_nt: TGCGCCAGCAGCCCTTCGGGCGGGAGCACCTCCTACAATGAGCAGTTCTTC